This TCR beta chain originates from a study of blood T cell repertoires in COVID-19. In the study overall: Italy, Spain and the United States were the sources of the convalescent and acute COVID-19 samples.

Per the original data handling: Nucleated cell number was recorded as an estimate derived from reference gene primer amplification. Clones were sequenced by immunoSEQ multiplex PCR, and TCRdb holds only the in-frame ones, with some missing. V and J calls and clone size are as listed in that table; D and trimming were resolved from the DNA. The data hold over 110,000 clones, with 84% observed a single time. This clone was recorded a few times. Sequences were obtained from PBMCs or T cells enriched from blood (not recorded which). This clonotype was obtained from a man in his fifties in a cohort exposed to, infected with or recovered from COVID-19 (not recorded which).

CDR3 residues: CASSATGGFEAFF. CDR3 nucleotides: TGTGCCAGTAGTGCGACAGGGGGATTTGAAGCTTTCTTT. This chain joins TRBV19 and TRBJ1-1; 9 bases align to TRBD1. The CDR3 contains 13 residues. CDR1 LNHDA and CDR2 SQIVND come from the germline V gene (reference sequence). Losses at the gene ends were 5 bases for V and 7 bases for J; bases not matched to a gene: 5.